Listed here are 30 T cell receptor beta chains from one sample, sequenced in a study of T cells in Graves' hyperthyroidism and ophthalmopathy (dated by TCRdb to the late 2010s). Preparation of the library involved multiplex PCR. TCRdb lists the instrument as Illumina HiSeq 2000. The TCR beta CDR3 regions were amplified from the RNA transcripts. The first round of RT-PCR for the TCR CDR3 was performed with the HTBI primer set and the Qiagen OneStep RT-PCR kit. The public reads were reprocessed in TCRdb via fastp at Q25 and MiXCR, keeping in-frame beta chains. One record per CDR3 amino acid sequence lists the most common genes and DNA. Across this sample there are around 340,000 distinct CDR3 sequences, with 21% seen only once. About 50% of the sample comes from the top ten. The material sequenced was blood. Receptors were obtained from a woman aged 50 to 60 with Graves' hyperthyroidism.

This clonotype was recorded at least ten times. CDR3 in amino acids: CASRGQAPVRSTEAFF. CDR3 bases: TGTGCCAGCAGGGGACAGGCACCCGTGAGGAGCACTGAAGCTTTCTTT. The chain carries TRBV28 and TRBJ1-1; 8 bases match TRBD1. The germline V gene has CDR1 MDHEN and CDR2 SYDVKM. The junction had 13 bases not matched to a gene; V was cut back by 6 bases and J by 4 bases. This CDR3 contains 16 residues.

This clonotype has ten or more counts. The chain recombines TRBV5-1 with TRBJ2-5, with D perhaps given as TRBD1 or TRBD2 (6 bases each). The CDR3 has 15 residues. Germline loops: CDR1 SGHRS, CDR2 YFSETQ. Trimming pared 0 bases from V and 4 bases from J, leaving 13 bases between. The CDR3 DNA sequence: TGCGCCAGCAGCTTGGAGGGGGGCGCCAGAGAGACCCAGTACTTC. It codes for CASSLEGGARETQYF. Complete variable domain (other parts from reference TRBV5-1 and TRBJ2-5): KAGVTQTPRYLIKTRGQQVTLSCSPISGHRSVSWYQQTPGQGLQFLFEYFSETQRNKGNFPGRFSGRQFSNSRSEMNVSTLELGDSALYLCASSLEGGARETQYFGPGTRLLVL.

This clonotype has at least ten counts. The chain uses TRBV20-1 and TRBJ2-7, with TRBD1 as a possible D gene (5 bases). The germline gives CDR1 DFQATT, CDR2 SNEGSKA (reference sequence). The CDR3 length is 15 residues. Trimming left V 0 bases short and J 2 bases short, with 14 bases between. CDR3 sequence reads: CSARDRNRRTYEQYF. Here the CDR3 DNA reads TGCAGTGCTAGAGATCGGAACAGGAGAACCTACGAGCAGTACTTC.

In its sample, this clonotype was seen many times. V gene TRBV7-9 combines with J gene TRBJ1-1; D is unclear. The CDR3 is made up of 14 amino acids. The germline V gene encodes CDR1 SEHNR and CDR2 FQNEAQ (reference sequence). Trimming removed 4 bases at V and 1 base at J, with 10 bases between. CDR3 sequence: CASSSEAQNTEAFF. In DNA, the CDR3 is TGTGCCAGCAGCTCAGAGGCTCAGAACACTGAAGCTTTCTTT.

In its sample, this clonotype was seen many times. The chain combines TRBV27 with TRBJ2-2; D call uncertain. This CDR3 comprises 15 residues. Deletions cut 2 bases from V and 7 bases from J, with 14 bases between. In germline, CDR1 is MNHEY, CDR2 SMNVEV (reference sequence). CDR3 sequence (DNA): TGTGCCAGCAGTTTAACGGCTATAAAGGGCGGGGAGCTGTTTTTT. This translates into CASSLTAIKGGELFF.

This chain connects TRBV20-1 to TRBJ1-2, with 7 bases matching TRBD1. V lost 0 bases and J lost 6; bases outside the gene matches: 13. Per germline, CDR1 DFQATT and CDR2 SNEGSKA (reference sequence). The CDR3 loop spans 16 amino acids. The chain's CDR3 is CSARDREGGGFHGYTF. The CDR3 coding sequence is TGCAGTGCTAGAGACCGGGAGGGAGGGGGCTTCCATGGCTACACCTTC.

This sequence joins TRBV9 and TRBJ2-5, with 10 bases identical to TRBD1. The V gene end was trimmed by 1 base and the J gene end by 4 bases; junction bases not matched to a gene: 4. The CDR3 runs 15 residues. Germline CDR1 and CDR2: SGDLS and YYNGEE. This chain's CDR3 is CASSVPGQGPETQYF. The CDR3 DNA reads as TGTGCCAGCAGCGTACCGGGACAGGGGCCAGAGACCCAGTACTTC.

There are a few counts of this clonotype. V is TRBV6-1 and J is TRBJ2-1, with a weak D call TRBD1 (5 bases). Trimming shortened V by 6 bases and J by 5 bases, and 11 bases separated the two germline ends. Per germline, CDR1 MNHNS and CDR2 SASEGT. The CDR3 runs to 13 residues. The CDR3 region has the DNA TGTGCCAGCAGGGCAGGGATTAACAATGAGCAGTTCTTC. Translated: CASRAGINNEQFF.

There are a few counts of this clonotype. V gene TRBV12-3 or TRBV12-4 combines with J gene TRBJ1-6; 10 bases match TRBD1. This CDR3 contains 15 residues. V was clipped by 5 bases and J by 6 bases; unmatched bases: 4. The CDR3 protein is CASSRQGATNSPLHF. The CDR3 region has the DNA TGTGCCAGCAGTCGACAGGGGGCCACTAATTCACCCCTCCACTTT.

This clonotype has a count of ten or more. The chain carries TRBV29-1 and TRBJ1-1; D not certain. The CDR3 length is 12 residues. Trimming shortened V by 7 bases and J by 1 base, and 10 bases separated the two germline ends. Germline V gene sequence: CDR1 SQVTM, CDR2 ANQGSEA. DNA of the CDR3: TGCAGCGGAGGGAAAGCGAACACTGAAGCTTTCTTT. It codes for CSGGKANTEAFF.

This clonotype has a count of ten or more. This rearrangement joins TRBV14 to TRBJ2-1; 11 bases match TRBD1. The J segment lost 7 bases and the V segment lost 5 bases, leaving 7 bases of the junction unmatched. The CDR3 totals 15 residues. Germline V gene data show CDR1 as SGHDN and CDR2 as FVKESK. CDR3 nucleotide sequence: TGTGCCAGCAGCACCCGGACAGGGGGCTGGAATGAGCAGTTCTTC. Translation gives CASSTRTGGWNEQFF.

This rearrangement joins TRBV7-9 to TRBJ2-1, with a possible D match to TRBD2 (5 bases). Looked up from germline, CDR1 is SEHNR and CDR2 is FQNEAQ (reference sequence). Trimming removed 2 bases at V and 4 bases at J, with 18 bases between. This CDR3 comprises 17 residues. Here the CDR3 DNA reads TGTGCCAGCAGCTTATCTCCCAGGAGGAGTATATACAATGAGCAGTTCTTC. This translates into CASSLSPRRSIYNEQFF. The full variable domain, in which reference TRBV7-9 and TRBJ2-1 provide the parts outside the CDR3, is DTGVSQNPRHKITKRGQNVTFRCDPISEHNRLYWYRQTLGQGPEFLTYFQNEAQLEKSRLLSDRFSAERPKGSFSTLEIQRTEQGDSAMYLCASSLSPRRSIYNEQFFGPGTRLTVL.

This clonotype occurred many times. V and J are TRBV2 and TRBJ1-5; no clear D gene. The germline V gene encodes CDR1 SNHLY and CDR2 FYNNEI. The CDR3 runs to 14 residues. V dropped 3 bases and J dropped 0 bases, with 6 bases sitting between them. The CDR3 sequence is CASSENHSNQPQHF. In DNA form, the CDR3 reads TGTGCCAGCAGTGAGAACCATAGCAATCAGCCCCAGCATTTT.

This clonotype has ten or more counts. The chain recombines TRBV30 with TRBJ2-3; TRBD2 agrees at 10 bases. The junction had 8 bases not matched to a gene; V was cut back by 7 bases and J by 4 bases. This CDR3 comprises 14 residues. Germline CDR1 reads GTSNPN; CDR2 reads SVGIG (reference sequence). The CDR3 is CASTSGRAADTQYF. The CDR3 DNA reads as TGTGCCTCGACAAGCGGGAGGGCGGCAGATACGCAGTATTTT. The full variable domain, with the rest looked up from reference TRBV30 and TRBJ2-3, is SQTIHQWPATLVQPVGSPLSLECTVEGTSNPNLYWYRQAAGRGLQLLFYSVGIGQISSEVPQNLSASRPQDRQFILSSKKLLLSDSGFYLCASTSGRAADTQYFGPGTRLTVL.

This clonotype was seen ten or more times. This chain connects TRBV3-1 to TRBJ2-5, with a tentative D call TRBD2 (6 bases). Per germline, CDR1 LGHDT and CDR2 YNNKEL (reference sequence). Trimming removed 4 bases from V and 5 bases from J, with 14 bases in between. The CDR3 is made up of 14 amino acids. This chain's CDR3 is CASSPMTRDETQYF. DNA of the CDR3: TGTGCCAGCAGCCCCATGACTAGGGACGAGACCCAGTACTTC.

The sample holds many counts of this clonotype. V and J are TRBV20-1 and TRBJ2-3; D is possibly TRBD1 (6 bases). Germline V gene sequence: CDR1 DFQATT, CDR2 SNEGSKA (reference sequence). This CDR3 is 16 amino acids long. V lost 2 bases to trimming and J lost 0 bases, with 15 bases between them. DNA of the CDR3: TGCAGTGCTAGACCCCCGACAGGCTTTAGCACAGATACGCAGTATTTT. Translation gives CSARPPTGFSTDTQYF.

This clonotype has just one count. The chain joins TRBV20-1 to TRBJ2-3, with 10 bases fitting TRBD2. The germline CDR1 and CDR2 sequences are DFQATT and SNEGSKA (reference sequence). Trimming took 6 bases from V and 6 from J; bases not matched to a gene: 9. This CDR3 has 14 residues. CDR3 sequence: CSAARAGGVDTQYF. DNA for the CDR3: TGCAGTGCCGCCCGAGCGGGAGGGGTGGATACGCAGTATTTT.

This clonotype was picked up many times. The rearrangement links TRBV29-1 to TRBJ2-7; 11 bases are shared with TRBD1. V dropped 7 bases and J dropped 2; count of bases not matched to a gene: 10. The CDR3 has 15 amino acids. Per the germline V gene, CDR1 is SQVTM and CDR2 is ANQGSEA. The CDR3 sequence: CSARDRGSDPYEQYF. CDR3 nucleotides: TGCAGCGCCCGGGACAGGGGGTCGGATCCCTACGAGCAGTACTTC.

This clonotype has more than one count but fewer than ten. The chain is built from TRBV10-3 and TRBJ2-6, with TRBD2 identical over 9 bases. CDR1 and CDR2 (germline): ENHRY, SYGVKD. V dropped 10 bases and J dropped 2; count of bases not matched to a gene: 6. The length of the CDR3 is 15 residues. The chain's CDR3 is CASLAGPTGANVLTF. The CDR3, as DNA: TGTGCCAGTCTAGCGGGACCGACTGGGGCCAACGTCCTGACTTTC.

The chain links TRBV7-3 to TRBJ2-1; D is undetermined. The germline CDR1 and CDR2 sequences are SGHTA and FQGTGA. Between the trimmed V and J ends, which lost 2 bases and 6 bases, there was a span of 14 bases. This CDR3 has 15 amino acids. The CDR3 DNA follows: TGTGCCAGCAGCTTAGGTACCGGGCCTAGCAATGAGCAGTTCTTC. As protein: CASSLGTGPSNEQFF.

This clonotype turned up a few times. This chain connects TRBV20-1 to TRBJ2-1; 8 bases map to TRBD2. The V gene end was trimmed by 2 bases and the J gene end by 0 bases; junction bases not matched to a gene: 3. CDR1 and CDR2 from the germline V gene are DFQATT and SNEGSKA (reference sequence). The CDR3 runs to 15 residues. DNA of the CDR3: TGCAGTGCTAGACCCGGGACTAGCTCCTACAATGAGCAGTTCTTC. Protein: CSARPGTSSYNEQFF.

This clonotype was detected ten times or more. The V and J genes are TRBV4-2 and TRBJ2-2; a weak D match, TRBD2 (5 bases). V lost 0 bases and J 4 bases, leaving 15 bases between the germline ends. The CDR3 loop spans 17 amino acids. CDR1 and CDR2 from the germline V gene are LGHNA and YNFKEQ. The CDR3 protein is CASSQDDTTRGTGELFF. CDR3 DNA: TGTGCCAGCAGCCAAGATGATACGACTCGGGGCACCGGGGAGCTGTTTTTT.

This CDR3 reads CASSYTNLGQRGSQPQHF. Written as DNA, the CDR3 is TGTGCCAGCAGTTACACAAATTTGGGACAGCGCGGCAGTCAGCCCCAGCATTTT. The V call is TRBV6-2 or TRBV6-3, the J call TRBJ1-5, with 7 positions matching TRBD1. Trimming took 2 bases from V and 6 from J; bases not matched to a gene: 16. The CDR3 is made up of 18 amino acids. CDR1 is MNHEY and CDR2 is SVGEGT in the germline V gene.

This clonotype has at least ten counts. A read error may account for a junction end that differs from germline. The chain couples TRBV7-7 to TRBJ2-1; 11 bases align to TRBD1. From germline, CDR1 is SSHAT and CDR2 FNYEAQ (reference sequence). This CDR3 spans 13 amino acids. CDR3 protein: CASSTDRGLEQFF. CDR3 DNA sequence: TGTGCTAGCAGCACGGACAGGGGGCTTGAGCAGTTCTTC. Variable domain in full (rest from reference TRBV7-7 and TRBJ2-1): GAGVSQSPRYKVTKRGQDVTLRCDPISSHATLYWYQQALGQGPEFLTYFNYEAQPDKSGLPSDRFSAERPEGSISTLTIQRTEQRDSAMYRCASSTDRGLEQFFGPGTRLTVL.

This clonotype was observed at least ten times. This rearrangement joins TRBV5-1 to TRBJ2-1, with a possible D match to TRBD2 (6 bases). The CDR3 totals 16 residues. Germline V gene sequence: CDR1 SGHRS, CDR2 YFSETQ. Trimming took off 4 bases at V and 3 bases at J, with 17 bases between the two ends. The CDR3 protein is CASSTAELAVYNEQFF. CDR3 DNA: TGCGCCAGCAGCACTGCAGAACTAGCAGTCTACAATGAGCAGTTCTTC.

The sample holds many counts of this clonotype. The chain has TRBV28 and TRBJ1-6, with 7 positions matching TRBD1. This CDR3 region has 15 residues. The germline gives CDR1 MDHEN, CDR2 SYDVKM. Trimming took 1 base from V and 9 from J; bases not matched to a gene: 6. The DNA of the CDR3 is TGTGCCAGCAGTTTATACAGGGGAGGCAGTTCACCCCTCCACTTT. Protein sequence: CASSLYRGGSSPLHF.

This clonotype was seen repeatedly, ten times or more. The gene calls are TRBV20-1 and TRBJ2-7; D unclear. This CDR3 has 10 residues. From germline, CDR1 is DFQATT and CDR2 SNEGSKA (reference sequence). Trimming took 4 bases from V and 6 from J, leaving 7 bases between them. Here the CDR3 DNA reads TGCAGTGCTACCATCCTCGAGCAGTACTTC. This encodes CSATILEQYF.

This clonotype turned up a few times. The rearrangement uses TRBV7-2 and TRBJ2-2; D call uncertain. V lost 1 base and J lost 7, with 10 bases in between. This CDR3 is built from 14 residues. CDR1 is SGHTA, CDR2 FQGNSA, per germline. For the CDR3, the DNA is TGTGCCAGCAGCTTAGAATCGGTAGACGGGGAGCTGTTTTTT. Protein sequence: CASSLESVDGELFF. The full variable domain, its missing parts supplied by reference TRBV7-2 and TRBJ2-2, is GAGVSQSPSNKVTEKGKDVELRCDPISGHTALYWYRQSLGQGLEFLIYFQGNSAPDKSGLPSDRFSAERTGGSVSTLTIQRTQQEDSAVYLCASSLESVDGELFFGEGSRLTVL.

In its sample, this clonotype was seen a few times. This rearrangement joins TRBV6-1 to TRBJ1-5; 9 bases line up with TRBD1. The CDR3 totals 15 residues. Germline V gene lookup returns CDR1 MNHNS and CDR2 SASEGT. The J segment lost 4 bases and the V segment lost 10 bases, leaving 11 bases of the junction unmatched. The CDR3 nucleotides read TGTGCCATCTCCCGGGACAGGGATTTGAATCAGCCCCAGCATTTT. Residues: CAISRDRDLNQPQHF.

The sample holds many counts of this clonotype. Written as DNA, the CDR3 is TGTGCCAGCTCACCGCTTGGACACCAACCGAACACTGAAGCTTTCTTT. The encoded protein is CASSPLGHQPNTEAFF. The V call is TRBV18, the J call TRBJ1-1; a weak D match, TRBD1 (5 bases). Trimming removed 3 bases from V and 1 base from J, with 15 bases in between. Germline assignment: CDR1 KGHSH and CDR2 LQKENI. This CDR3 contains 16 residues.